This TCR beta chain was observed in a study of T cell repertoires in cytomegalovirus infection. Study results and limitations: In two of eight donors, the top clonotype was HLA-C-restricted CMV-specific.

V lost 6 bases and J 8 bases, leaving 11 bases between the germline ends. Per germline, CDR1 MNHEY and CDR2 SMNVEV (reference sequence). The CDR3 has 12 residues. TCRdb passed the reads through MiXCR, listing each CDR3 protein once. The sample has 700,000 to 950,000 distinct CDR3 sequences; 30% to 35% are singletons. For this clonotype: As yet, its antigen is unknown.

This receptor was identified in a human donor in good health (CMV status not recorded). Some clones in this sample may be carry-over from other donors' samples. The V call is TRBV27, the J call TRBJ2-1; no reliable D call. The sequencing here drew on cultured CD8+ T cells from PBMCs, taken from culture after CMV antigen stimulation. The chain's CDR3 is CASSPSSHEQFF. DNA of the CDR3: TGTGCCAGCAGCCCCTCATCCCATGAGCAGTTCTTC.